This T cell receptor (beta chain) was profiled in a study of blood T cells in healthy people across ages. A second roughly 6 to 12 cycle PCR used barcoded and J-beta primers. TCRdb independently ran MiXCR on the 5' RACE reads; one entry per CDR3 protein. The data contain 1.6 million or so distinct CDR3 sequences, about 31% of them singletons. The CDR3 spans 14 residues. V gave up 5 bases and J gave up 6 bases, with 16 bases separating them. Germline CDR1 and CDR2: MNHNY and SVGAGI (reference sequence). This receptor was obtained from a woman younger than 45 in good health. The chain carries TRBV6-6 and TRBJ1-2; D might be TRBD1 (5 bases). The material sequenced was blood. The CDR3 nucleotides read TGTGCCAGCAGTAAAACAAACGGGGCTGATGGCTACACCTTC. This codes for CASSKTNGADGYTF.